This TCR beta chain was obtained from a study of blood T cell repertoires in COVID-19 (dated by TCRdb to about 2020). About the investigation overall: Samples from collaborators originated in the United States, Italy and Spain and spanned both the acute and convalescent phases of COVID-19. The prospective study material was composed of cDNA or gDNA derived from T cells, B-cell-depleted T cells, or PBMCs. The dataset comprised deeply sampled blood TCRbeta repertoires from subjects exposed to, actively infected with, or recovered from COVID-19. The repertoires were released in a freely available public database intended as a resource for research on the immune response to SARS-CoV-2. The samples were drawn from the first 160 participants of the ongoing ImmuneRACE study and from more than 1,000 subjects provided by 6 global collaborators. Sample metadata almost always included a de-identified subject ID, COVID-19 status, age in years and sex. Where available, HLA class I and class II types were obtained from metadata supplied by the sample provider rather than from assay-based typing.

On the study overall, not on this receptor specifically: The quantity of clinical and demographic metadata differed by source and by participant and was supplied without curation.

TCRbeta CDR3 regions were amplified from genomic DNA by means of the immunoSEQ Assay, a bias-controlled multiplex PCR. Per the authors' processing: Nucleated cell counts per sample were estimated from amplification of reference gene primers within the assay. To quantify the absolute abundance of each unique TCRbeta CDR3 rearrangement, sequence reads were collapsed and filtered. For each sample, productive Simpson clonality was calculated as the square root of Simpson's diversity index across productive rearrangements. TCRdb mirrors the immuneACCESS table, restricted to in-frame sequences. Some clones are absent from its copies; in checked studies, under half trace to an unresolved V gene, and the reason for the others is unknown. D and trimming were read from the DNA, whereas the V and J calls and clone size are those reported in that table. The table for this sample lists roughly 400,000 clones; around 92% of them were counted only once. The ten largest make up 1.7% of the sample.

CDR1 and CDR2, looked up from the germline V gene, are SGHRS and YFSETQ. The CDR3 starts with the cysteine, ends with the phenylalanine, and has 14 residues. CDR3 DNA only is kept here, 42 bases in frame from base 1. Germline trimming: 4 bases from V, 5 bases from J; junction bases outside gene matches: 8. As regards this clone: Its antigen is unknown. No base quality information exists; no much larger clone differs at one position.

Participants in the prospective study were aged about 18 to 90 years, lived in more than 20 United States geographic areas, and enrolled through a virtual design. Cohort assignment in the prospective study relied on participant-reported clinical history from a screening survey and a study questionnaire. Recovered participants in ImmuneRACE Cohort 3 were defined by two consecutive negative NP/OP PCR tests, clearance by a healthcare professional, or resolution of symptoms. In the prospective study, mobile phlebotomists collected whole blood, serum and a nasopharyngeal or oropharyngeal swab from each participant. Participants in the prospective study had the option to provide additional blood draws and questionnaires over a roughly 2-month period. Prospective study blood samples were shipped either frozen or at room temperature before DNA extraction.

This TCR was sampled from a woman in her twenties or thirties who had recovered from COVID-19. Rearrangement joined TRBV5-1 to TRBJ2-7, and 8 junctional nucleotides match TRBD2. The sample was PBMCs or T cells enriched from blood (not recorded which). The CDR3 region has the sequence CASSPGGRYHEQYF. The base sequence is TGCGCCAGCAGCCCGGGAGGGCGGTATCACGAGCAGTACTTC.